This TCR beta chain was observed in a study of T cells in Graves' hyperthyroidism and ophthalmopathy. Amplification yielded TCR beta CDR3 regions, with RNA transcripts as the source. HTBI primers drove first-round RT-PCR of the TCR CDR3. TCRdb re-analysed the multiplex PCR reads in MiXCR, keeping a single row per CDR3 protein. The sample has 370,000 or so distinct CDR3 sequences; roughly 12% are singletons. This clonotype was detected many times. The CDR3 covers 14 residues. The germline V gene encodes CDR1 SGHTA and CDR2 FQGNSA. V lost 5 bases and J 0 bases, leaving 7 bases between the germline ends. The chain joins TRBV7-2 to TRBJ2-2; unclear D gene. This receptor was obtained from a man aged 25-45 years with Graves' hyperthyroidism that later progressed to Graves' ophthalmopathy. Sequencing was carried out using blood. The CDR3 sequence: CASSIDSNTGELFF. CDR3 DNA sequence: TGTGCCAGCAGCATCGACTCGAACACCGGGGAGCTGTTTTTT. Together with reference TRBV7-2 and TRBJ2-2, the CDR3 gives the full variable domain: GAGVSQSPSNKVTEKGKDVELRCDPISGHTALYWYRQSLGQGLEFLIYFQGNSAPDKSGLPSDRFSAERTGGSVSTLTIQRTQQEDSAVYLCASSIDSNTGELFFGEGSRLTVL.